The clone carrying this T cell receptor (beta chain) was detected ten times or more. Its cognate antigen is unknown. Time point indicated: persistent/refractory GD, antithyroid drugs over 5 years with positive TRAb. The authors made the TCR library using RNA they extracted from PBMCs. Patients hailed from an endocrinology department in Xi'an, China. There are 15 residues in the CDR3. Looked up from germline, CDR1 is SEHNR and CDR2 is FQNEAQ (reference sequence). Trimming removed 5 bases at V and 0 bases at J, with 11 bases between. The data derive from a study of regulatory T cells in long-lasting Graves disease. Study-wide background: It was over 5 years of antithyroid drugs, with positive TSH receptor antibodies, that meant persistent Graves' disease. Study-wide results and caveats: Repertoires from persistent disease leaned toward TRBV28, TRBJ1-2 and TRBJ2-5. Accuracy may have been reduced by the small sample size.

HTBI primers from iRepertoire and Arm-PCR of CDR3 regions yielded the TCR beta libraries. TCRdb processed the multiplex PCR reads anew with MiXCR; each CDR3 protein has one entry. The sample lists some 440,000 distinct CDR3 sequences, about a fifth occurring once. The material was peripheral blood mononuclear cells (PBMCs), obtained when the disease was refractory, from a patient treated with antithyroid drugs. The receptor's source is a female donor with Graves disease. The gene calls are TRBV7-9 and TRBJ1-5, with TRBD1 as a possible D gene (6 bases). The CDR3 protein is CASSPGALSNQPQHF. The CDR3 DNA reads TGTGCCAGCAGCCCGGGGGCCCTTAGCAATCAGCCCCAGCATTTT.